This T cell receptor (beta chain) was identified during a study of T cells expressing NK-cell markers. Whole-study context: Sorted CD3+CD56+NKG2C+, CD3+CD56+NKG2C- and CD3+CD56-NKG2C+ T cells supplied TCR beta repertoires. Sequenced donors, eight in total, included seven who were HCMV-seropositive and one who was seronegative.

TCRdb re-called the 5' RACE reads and shows each CDR3 protein once, DNA omitted. The sample includes roughly 160,000 distinct CDR3 sequences. The sequencing input was blood T cells: a sorted CD56 or NKG2C T cell subset, CD4+ or CD8+ T cells, or bulk PBMC T cells (not recorded which). The TCR was taken from a man aged 18 to 70 in good health.

The CDR3 sequence is CSVFARGSEAFF. This sequence joins TRBV29-1 and TRBJ1-1; TCRdb reports TRBD1, a call that lacks DNA to check it against. The CDR3 runs to 12 residues. In germline, CDR1 is SQVTM, CDR2 ANQGSEA.